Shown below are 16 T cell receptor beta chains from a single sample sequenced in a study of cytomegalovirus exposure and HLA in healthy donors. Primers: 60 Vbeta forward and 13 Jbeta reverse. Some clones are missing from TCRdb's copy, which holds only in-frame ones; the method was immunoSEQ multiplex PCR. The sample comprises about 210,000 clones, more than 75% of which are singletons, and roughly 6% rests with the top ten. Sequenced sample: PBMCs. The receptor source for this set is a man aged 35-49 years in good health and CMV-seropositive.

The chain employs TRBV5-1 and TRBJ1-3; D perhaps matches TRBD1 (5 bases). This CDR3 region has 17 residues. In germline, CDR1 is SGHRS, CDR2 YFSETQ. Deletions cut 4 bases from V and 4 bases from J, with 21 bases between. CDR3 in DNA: TGCGCCAGCAGCCCAACATGGATTACCGACAGCGGAAACACCATATATTTT. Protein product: CASSPTWITDSGNTIYF.

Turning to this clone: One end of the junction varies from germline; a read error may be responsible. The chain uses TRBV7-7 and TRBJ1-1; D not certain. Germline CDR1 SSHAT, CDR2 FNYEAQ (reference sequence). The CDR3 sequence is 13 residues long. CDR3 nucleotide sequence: TGTGCTAGCAGCTTAACAGAGAACACTGAAGCTTTCTTT. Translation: CASSLTENTEAFF.

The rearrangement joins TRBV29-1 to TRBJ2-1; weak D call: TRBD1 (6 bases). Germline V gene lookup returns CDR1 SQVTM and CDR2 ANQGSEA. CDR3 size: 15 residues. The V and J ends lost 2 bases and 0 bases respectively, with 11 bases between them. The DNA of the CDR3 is TGCAGCGTTGAACGGGACACCAGCTCCTACAATGAGCAGTTCTTC. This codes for CSVERDTSSYNEQFF.

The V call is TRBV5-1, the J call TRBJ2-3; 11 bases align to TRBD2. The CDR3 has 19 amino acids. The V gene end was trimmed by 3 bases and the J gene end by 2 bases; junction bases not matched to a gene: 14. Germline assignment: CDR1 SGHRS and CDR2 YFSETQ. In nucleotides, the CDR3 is TGCGCCAGCAGCTCCGGGACTAGCGGCCGCCGAGCCCACACAGATACGCAGTATTTT. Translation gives CASSSGTSGRRAHTDTQYF.

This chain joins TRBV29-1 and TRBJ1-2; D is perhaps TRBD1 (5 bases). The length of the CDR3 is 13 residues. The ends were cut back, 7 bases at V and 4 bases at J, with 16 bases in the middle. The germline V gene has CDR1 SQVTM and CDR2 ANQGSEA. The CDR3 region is CSAYRPSSYGYTF. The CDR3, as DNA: TGCAGCGCTTACAGGCCTTCAAGCTATGGCTACACCTTC.

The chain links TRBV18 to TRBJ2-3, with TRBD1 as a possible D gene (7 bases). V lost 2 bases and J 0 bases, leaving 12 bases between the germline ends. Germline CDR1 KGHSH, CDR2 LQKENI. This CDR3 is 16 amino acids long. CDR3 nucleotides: TGTGCCAGCTCACCAATGACAGGGACTAGCACAGATACGCAGTATTTT. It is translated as CASSPMTGTSTDTQYF.

The CDR3 DNA is TGTGCCAGCAAGTTAGACAGGCGCAGCTCTGGAAACACCATATATTTT. This translates into CASKLDRRSSGNTIYF. This chain uses TRBV2 with TRBJ1-3, with D perhaps matching TRBD1 (6 bases). CDR1 is SNHLY, CDR2 FYNNEI, per germline. The CDR3 has 16 amino acids. The ends were cut back, 7 bases at V and 0 bases at J, with 16 bases in the middle.

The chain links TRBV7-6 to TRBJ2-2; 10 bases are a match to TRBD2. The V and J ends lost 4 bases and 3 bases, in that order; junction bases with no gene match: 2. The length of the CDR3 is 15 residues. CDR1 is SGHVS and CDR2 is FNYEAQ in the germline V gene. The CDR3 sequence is CASSSSGSDTGELFF. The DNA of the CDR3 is TGTGCCAGCAGCTCTAGCGGGAGTGACACCGGGGAGCTGTTTTTT.

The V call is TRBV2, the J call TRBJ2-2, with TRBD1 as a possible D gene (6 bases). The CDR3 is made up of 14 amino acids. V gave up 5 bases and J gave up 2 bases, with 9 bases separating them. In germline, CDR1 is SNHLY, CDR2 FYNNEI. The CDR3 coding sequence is TGTGCCAGCAGTTCGGACAGTAACACCGGGGAGCTGTTTTTT. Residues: CASSSDSNTGELFF.

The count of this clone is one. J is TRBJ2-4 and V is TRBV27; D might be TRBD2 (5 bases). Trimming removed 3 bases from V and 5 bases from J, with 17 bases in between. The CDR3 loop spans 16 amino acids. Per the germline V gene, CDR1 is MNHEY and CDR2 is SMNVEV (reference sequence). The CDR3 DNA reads TGTGCCAGCAGTTTCAGGCAGCCTAGCCCCCAAAACATTCAGTACTTC. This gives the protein CASSFRQPSPQNIQYF.

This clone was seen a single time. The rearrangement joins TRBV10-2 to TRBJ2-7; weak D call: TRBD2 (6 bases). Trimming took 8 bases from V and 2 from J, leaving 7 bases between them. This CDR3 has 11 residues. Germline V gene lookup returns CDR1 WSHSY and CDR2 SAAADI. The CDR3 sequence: CASGEAYEQYV. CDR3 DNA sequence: TGCGCCAGCGGGGAGGCCTACGAGCAGTACGTC.

CDR3 protein: CATSSLTSRGSYEQYV. The CDR3 DNA sequence: TGTGCCACCAGCAGCCTGACTAGCCGGGGCTCCTACGAGCAGTACGTC. The chain links TRBV15 to TRBJ2-7; 7 positions agree with TRBD2. The germline gives CDR1 LNHNV, CDR2 YYDKDF (reference sequence). The CDR3 spans 16 residues. Losses at the gene ends were 3 bases for V and 0 bases for J; bases not matched to a gene: 8.

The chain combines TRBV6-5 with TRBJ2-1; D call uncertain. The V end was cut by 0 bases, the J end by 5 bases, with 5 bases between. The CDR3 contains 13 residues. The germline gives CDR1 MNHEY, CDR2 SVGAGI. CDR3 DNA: TGTGCCAGCAGTTACTCTTATAACAATGAGCAGTTCTTC. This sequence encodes CASSYSYNNEQFF.

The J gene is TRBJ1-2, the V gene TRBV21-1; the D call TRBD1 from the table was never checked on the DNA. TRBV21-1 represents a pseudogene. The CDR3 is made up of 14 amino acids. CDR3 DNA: TGTGCCAGCAGCAAAGGTGAGACAGACTATGGCTACACCTTC. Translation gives CASSKGETDYGYTF.

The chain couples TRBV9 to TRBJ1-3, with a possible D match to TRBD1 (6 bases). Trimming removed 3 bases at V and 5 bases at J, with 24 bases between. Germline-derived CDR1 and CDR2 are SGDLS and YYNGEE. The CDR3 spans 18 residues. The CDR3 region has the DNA TGTGCCAGCAGCGCTAGTGGGGCCTTAAGACAGGACCGAAACACCATATATTTT. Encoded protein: CASSASGALRQDRNTIYF. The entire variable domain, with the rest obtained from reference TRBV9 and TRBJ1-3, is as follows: DSGVTQTPKHLITATGQRVTLRCSPRSGDLSVYWYQQSLDQGLQFLIQYYNGEERAKGNILERFSAQQFPDLHSELNLSSLELGDSALYFCASSASGALRQDRNTIYFGEGSWLTVV.

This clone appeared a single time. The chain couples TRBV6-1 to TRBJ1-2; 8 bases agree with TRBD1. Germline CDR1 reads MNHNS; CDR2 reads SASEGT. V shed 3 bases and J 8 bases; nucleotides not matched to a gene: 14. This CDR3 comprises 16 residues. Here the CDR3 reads CASSEGQGALWGGYTF. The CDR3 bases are TGTGCCAGCAGTGAGGGGCAGGGGGCGCTCTGGGGCGGCTACACCTTC.